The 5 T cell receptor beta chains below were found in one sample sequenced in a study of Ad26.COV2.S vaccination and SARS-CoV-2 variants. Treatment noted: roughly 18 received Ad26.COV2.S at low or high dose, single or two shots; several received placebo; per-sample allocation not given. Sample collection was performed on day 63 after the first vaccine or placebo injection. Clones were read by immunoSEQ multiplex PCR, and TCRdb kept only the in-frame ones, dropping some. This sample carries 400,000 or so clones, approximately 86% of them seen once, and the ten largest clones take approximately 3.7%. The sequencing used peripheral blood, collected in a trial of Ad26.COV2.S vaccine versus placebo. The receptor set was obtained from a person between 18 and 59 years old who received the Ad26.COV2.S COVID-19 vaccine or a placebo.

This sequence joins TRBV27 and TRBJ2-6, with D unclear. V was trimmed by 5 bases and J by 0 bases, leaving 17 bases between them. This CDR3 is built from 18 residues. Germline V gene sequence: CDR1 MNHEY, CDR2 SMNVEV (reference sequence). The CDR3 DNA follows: TGTGCCAGCAGTGCCCAGCTTGGCCCCCTCTCTGGGGCCAACGTCCTGACTTTC. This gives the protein CASSAQLGPLSGANVLTF.

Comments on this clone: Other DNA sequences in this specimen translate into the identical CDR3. The CDR3 loop is CATSDSDTQYF. CDR3 nucleotides: TGTGCCACCAGTGATTCAGATACGCAGTATTTT. This sequence joins TRBV24-1 and TRBJ2-3; D is undetermined. The V and J ends lost 2 bases and 4 bases respectively, with 0 bases between them. Germline-derived CDR1 and CDR2 are KGHDR and SFDVKD. This CDR3 is built from 11 residues.

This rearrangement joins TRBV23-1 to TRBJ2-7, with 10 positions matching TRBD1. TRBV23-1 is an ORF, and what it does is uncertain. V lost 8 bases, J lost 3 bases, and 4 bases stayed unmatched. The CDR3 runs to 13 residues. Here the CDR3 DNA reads TGCGCCAGCGGACAGGGGGGCGGCTACGAGCAGTACTTC. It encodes CASGQGGGYEQYF.

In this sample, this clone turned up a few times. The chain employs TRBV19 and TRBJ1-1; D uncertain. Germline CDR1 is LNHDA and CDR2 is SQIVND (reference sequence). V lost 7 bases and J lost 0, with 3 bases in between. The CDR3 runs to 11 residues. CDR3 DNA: TGTGCCAGTATTTTGAACACTGAAGCTTTCTTT. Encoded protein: CASILNTEAFF. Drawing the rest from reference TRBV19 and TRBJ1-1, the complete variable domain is DGGITQSPKYLFRKEGQNVTLSCEQNLNHDAMYWYRQDPGQGLRLIYYSQIVNDFQKGDIAEGYSVSREKKESFPLTVTSAQKNPTAFYLCASILNTEAFFGQGTRLTVV.

In DNA form, the CDR3 reads TGTGCCAGTAGTCCACAGGGGACCAATCAGCCCCAGCATTTT. It yields the protein CASSPQGTNQPQHF. The chain joins TRBV19 to TRBJ1-5; 7 bases line up with TRBD1. The germline gives CDR1 LNHDA, CDR2 SQIVND (reference sequence). The CDR3 sequence is 14 residues long. Trimming at V came to 5 bases and at J to 3 bases, leaving 4 bases not matched to a gene.